This is a list of T cell receptor beta chains from one sample in a study of T-cell memory formation after mild COVID-19. TCRdb independently ran MiXCR on the 5' RACE reads; one entry per CDR3 protein. Seen here are 450,000 to 650,000 distinct CDR3 sequences, less than 25% observed once, and the top ten hold 7.5% to 9.5%. Sample: PBMCs or a T cell subset sorted from them (not recorded which). These receptors were obtained from an adult woman who had mild COVID-19 (a few samples of this study predate the infection). Cell type and time point are not known. CDR3s include the opening cysteine and the closing phenylalanine or tryptophan. A D gene is named only where the DNA matches it firmly. Expanded clones get a size class; other rows say once, few or many, or leave the size out.

J gene | D gene | clone size | V gene | CDR3 DNA | CDR3 protein
TRBJ1-5 | TRBD1 | NA | TRBV7-2 | TGTGCCAGCAGCTATACAGGGGGCTACAATCAGCCCCAGCATTTT | CASSYTGGYNQPQHF
TRBJ2-5 | TRBD2 | NA | TRBV7-6 | TGTGCCAGCAGTCACAGCCAACTAGCGGGAGATGGAGAGACCCAGTACTTC | CASSHSQLAGDGETQYF
TRBJ1-1 | TRBD1 | few | TRBV12-3/TRBV12-4 | TGTGCCAGCGGGACAGGGATCATTTCCAGGTCTGAAGCTTTCTTT | CASGTGIISRSEAFF
TRBJ2-1 | NA | NA | TRBV9 | TGTGCCAGCAGCGCGGGGAGCTCCTACAATGAGCAGTTCTTC | CASSAGSSYNEQFF
TRBJ2-7 | TRBD1 | few | TRBV6-5 | TGTGCCAGCACATACAGGGGATCGGTCGAGCAGTACTTC | CASTYRGSVEQYF
TRBJ2-7 | TRBD2 | few | TRBV6-5 | TGTGCCAGCAGTTACTCCCCCACTAGCGGGAGACCCGAGCAGTACTTC | CASSYSPTSGRPEQYF
TRBJ1-1 | NA | few | TRBV6-2/TRBV6-3 | TGTGCCAGCAGTTACTCGGCGACAGTAATGAACACTGAAGCTTTCTTT | CASSYSATVMNTEAFF
TRBJ2-3 | NA | once | TRBV7-2 | TGTGCCAGCAGCCCCCCTGGGCCTCGTACAGATACGCAGTATTTT | CASSPPGPRTDTQYF
TRBJ1-6 | NA | NA | TRBV20-1 | TGCAGTGCTAGACTGATGGGACGGGGGAATTCACCCCTCCACTTT | CSARLMGRGNSPLHF
TRBJ2-5 | TRBD1 | NA | TRBV5-1 | TGCGCCAGCAGCCATGGACAGGGAGAGACCCAGTACTTC | CASSHGQGETQYF
TRBJ2-5 | NA | NA | TRBV7-8 | TGTGCCAGCAGCTTAGTGCGGCAGCAAGAGACCCAGTACTTC | CASSLVRQQETQYF
TRBJ1-5 | TRBD1 | NA | TRBV2 | TGTGCCAGCAGTTCAGGACAGGGGGCTTTGCAGCCCCAGCATTTT | CASSSGQGALQPQHF
TRBJ2-1 | TRBD2 | once | TRBV9 | TGTGCCAGCAGCGATAGCGGGGAAACCTACAATGAGCAGTTCTTC | CASSDSGETYNEQFF
TRBJ2-1 | NA | few | TRBV4-2 | TGTGCCAGCAGCCAAGATATTCATCCCAATGAGCAGTTCTTC | CASSQDIHPNEQFF
TRBJ1-1 | TRBD1 | NA | TRBV7-3 | TGTGCCAGCAGCCCCCAGGGACAGCCGAACACTGAAGCTTTCTTT | CASSPQGQPNTEAFF
TRBJ1-2 | TRBD1 | NA | TRBV11-2 | TGTGCCAGCAGCTCCCCCAGGGACAGCGGGGATGGCTACACCTTC | CASSSPRDSGDGYTF
TRBJ1-1 | NA | NA | TRBV7-9 | TGTGCCAGCAGCTTAGGCGGCGGGGATGGGGCTGAAGCTTTCTTT | CASSLGGGDGAEAFF
TRBJ2-7 | NA | NA | TRBV7-2 | TGTGCCAGCAGCTTAGCGCTGACGGGAACCTACGAGCAGTACTTC | CASSLALTGTYEQYF
TRBJ2-5 | TRBD1 | many | TRBV7-7 | TGTGCTAGCAGCTGGGACAGGGACGGAGAGACCCAGTACTTC | CASSWDRDGETQYF
TRBJ2-3 | TRBD2 | few | TRBV28 | TGTGCCAGCAGTTCCAACATCCGAGCGGGGTCTAGCACAGATACGCAGTATTTT | CASSSNIRAGSSTDTQYF
TRBJ2-1 | TRBD2 | NA | TRBV25-1 | TGTGCCAGCAGGGGAGGGGCTAATGAGCAGTTCTTC | CASRGGANEQFF
TRBJ1-1 | NA | NA | TRBV4-1 | TGCGCCAGCAGCCAAGGAGAAGGGGAGATGAACACTGAAGCTTTCTTT | CASSQGEGEMNTEAFF
TRBJ1-5 | NA | NA | TRBV24-1 | TGTGCCACCAGTGTCGGGGGCCGGCAGCCCCAGCATTTT | CATSVGGRQPQHF
TRBJ2-5 | TRBD1 | NA | TRBV7-8 | TGTGCCAGCAGCCCCAGACGGGACAGGCCCAAAGAGACCCAGTACTTC | CASSPRRDRPKETQYF
TRBJ1-1 | NA | NA | TRBV2 | TGTGCCAGCAGTACGGTGGGGAACACTGAAGCTCTCTTT | CASSTVGNTEALF
TRBJ1-4 | NA | few | TRBV20-1 | TGCAGTGCTACCGAAGACAGCCCGAATGAAAAACTGTTTTTT | CSATEDSPNEKLFF
TRBJ2-7 | NA | NA | TRBV7-9 | TGTGCCAGCAGCTTAGCCCAAGGTGGAACCTACGAGCAGTACTTC | CASSLAQGGTYEQYF
TRBJ2-7 | TRBD1 | few | TRBV3-1 | TGTGCCAGCAGCCGAGAACCGGGACAGGGGGGCGAGCAGTACTTC | CASSREPGQGGEQYF
TRBJ2-5 | NA | NA | TRBV23-1 | TGCGCCAGCAGTCAATTCGTTTCCGGGGCAGAGACCCAGTACTTC | CASSQFVSGAETQYF
TRBJ1-5 | TRBD1 | NA | TRBV5-5 | TGTGCCAGCAGCGATGGAGGGGGCCGGTATCAGCCCCAGCATTTT | CASSDGGGRYQPQHF
TRBJ2-7 | TRBD1 | NA | TRBV6-6 | TGTGCCAGCAGTTACCCCAGGACAGGGCATTCCTACGAGCAGTACTTC | CASSYPRTGHSYEQYF
TRBJ1-5 | NA | few | TRBV30 | TGTGCCTGGAGTGCCCGCGCTAATCAGCCCCAGCATTTT | CAWSARANQPQHF
TRBJ2-5 | TRBD2 | few | TRBV20-1 | TGCAGTGCTGTAGCGGGAGACCAAGAGACCCAGTACTTC | CSAVAGDQETQYF